This TCR beta chain was captured by sequencing in a study of blood T cell repertoires in COVID-19. Assay: immunoSEQ multiplex PCR; the TCRdb copy retains only in-frame clones and omits some. The sample yields about 250,000 clones, 83% seen once. Shortly before study entry, within 2 weeks, exposed participants had met a COVID-19 case. Germline V gives CDR1 SEHNR, CDR2 FQNEAQ (reference sequence). The CDR3 spans 15 residues. The V and J ends lost 1 base and 3 bases respectively, with 13 bases between them. The genes are TRBV7-9 and TRBJ2-7; D is perhaps TRBD1 (5 bases). This receptor was taken from a woman in her forties who had been exposed to COVID-19. The material sequenced was PBMCs or T cells enriched from blood (not recorded which). The DNA of the CDR3 is TGTGCCAGCAGCTTAGAGGCAGGGCTGAACTACGAGCAGTACTTC. Amino acid sequence: CASSLEAGLNYEQYF.